This entry lists 4 T cell receptor beta chains sequenced from one sample in a study of blood T cell repertoires in COVID-19. Measured with immunoSEQ multiplex PCR; TCRdb has only the in-frame clones, and not every one. Of about 160,000 clones in the sample, around 84% were seen once. The specimen sequenced was peripheral blood. Receptors originate from a human donor with acute or convalescent COVID-19. The donor label of this sample is uncertain.

V gene TRBV11-2 combines with J gene TRBJ1-1; D gene uncertain. CDR3 length: 17 residues. Germline CDR1 and CDR2: SGHAT and FQNNGV. V gave up 5 bases and J gave up 0 bases, with 19 bases separating them. The CDR3 DNA reads as TGTGCCAGCAGCCCTCAACTGGTGAACAGATTGAACACTGAAGCTTTCTTT. Translated: CASSPQLVNRLNTEAFF.

The sample holds one count of this clone. The chain employs TRBV5-4 and TRBJ1-2, with 7 bases fitting TRBD1. Trimming removed 4 bases from V and 7 bases from J; junction bases left unmatched: 7. CDR1 and CDR2 from the germline V gene are SGHNT and YYREEE (reference sequence). This CDR3 contains 13 residues. The CDR3 here is CASSDDRVGGYTF. The CDR3 bases are TGTGCCAGCAGCGATGACAGGGTCGGTGGCTACACCTTC.

As to this clone: The same CDR3 is also encoded by other DNA sequences in this sample. The chain combines TRBV5-1 with TRBJ2-2; TRBD2 might be the D (6 bases). CDR1 and CDR2 from the germline V gene are SGHRS and YFSETQ. V was pared by 0 bases and J by 5 bases, with 8 bases between. This CDR3 comprises 14 residues. The CDR3 bases are TGCGCCAGCAGCTTGGCCGGAGGGACCGGGGAGCTGTTTTTT. Residues: CASSLAGGTGELFF. The full variable domain, in which reference TRBV5-1 and TRBJ2-2 provide the parts outside the CDR3, is KAGVTQTPRYLIKTRGQQVTLSCSPISGHRSVSWYQQTPGQGLQFLFEYFSETQRNKGNFPGRFSGRQFSNSRSEMNVSTLELGDSALYLCASSLAGGTGELFFGEGSRLTVL.

J is TRBJ1-5 and V is TRBV6-5, with 8 bases aligning to TRBD1. With V trimmed by 6 bases and J by 2 bases, 3 bases remained unmatched. Germline-derived CDR1 and CDR2 are MNHEY and SVGAGI. The CDR3 extends over 14 amino acids. As DNA, the CDR3 is TGTGCCAGCAGCAAGACAGGGGGCAATCAGCCCCAGCATTTT. It codes for CASSKTGGNQPQHF.